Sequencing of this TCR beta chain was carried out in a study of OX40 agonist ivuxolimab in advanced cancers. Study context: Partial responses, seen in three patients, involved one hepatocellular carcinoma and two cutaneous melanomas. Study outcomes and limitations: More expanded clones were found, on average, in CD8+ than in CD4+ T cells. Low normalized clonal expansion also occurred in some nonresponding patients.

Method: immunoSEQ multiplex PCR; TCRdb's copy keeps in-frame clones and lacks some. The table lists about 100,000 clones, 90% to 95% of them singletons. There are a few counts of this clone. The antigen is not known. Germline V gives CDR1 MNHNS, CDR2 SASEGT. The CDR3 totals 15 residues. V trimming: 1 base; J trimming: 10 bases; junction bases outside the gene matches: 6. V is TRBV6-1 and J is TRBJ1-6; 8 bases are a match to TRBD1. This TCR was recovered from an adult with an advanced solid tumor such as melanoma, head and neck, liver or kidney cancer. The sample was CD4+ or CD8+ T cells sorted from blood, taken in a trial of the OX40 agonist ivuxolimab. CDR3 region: CASSEGPGGGSPLHF. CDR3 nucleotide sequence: TGTGCCAGCAGTGAAGGACCAGGGGGCGGGTCACCCCTCCACTTT.